This T cell receptor (beta chain) originates from a study of CD8 T cells in Susac syndrome. CD8+ and CD4+ T cells from blood underwent TCR beta sequencing. TEMRA cells were enriched by FACS, and CD4+ and CD8+ T cells were negatively isolated. Reverse transcription of roughly 0.5 to 1 ug RNA used random hexamers. TCRdb fed the immunoSEQ multiplex PCR reads into MiXCR, producing one record per CDR3 protein. The table records 150,000 to 200,000 distinct CDR3 sequences, just under 95% of them present only once. Study-wide points: The CD4+ T cell repertoires, which came from Susac syndrome patients, showed no sign of clonal expansion.

Concerning this clonotype: Its antigen remains unknown.

The clonotype comes from a human donor with Susac syndrome. The sequencing input was CD4+ T cells from PBMCs.

CDR3 bases: TGTGCCAGCAGGATTAGACATGTTTCGAGCTACACCTTC. Amino acid sequence: CASRIRHVSSYTF. The chain joins TRBV2 to TRBJ1-2; D uncertain. CDR1 is SNHLY, CDR2 FYNNEI, per germline. The CDR3 is 13 amino acids. The V end was cut by 6 bases, the J end by 9 bases, with 17 bases between.